The T cell receptor beta chain described here comes from a study of shared clonotypes between healthy human individuals. This CDR3 has 14 residues. V lost 0 bases and J 5 bases, leaving 13 bases between the germline ends. CDR1 is GTSNPN, CDR2 SVGIG, per germline (reference sequence). Method: immunoSEQ multiplex PCR; TCRdb's copy keeps in-frame clones and lacks some. Of 2 million to 2.5 million clones detected, less than 95% appear once; the ten largest clones hold 0.3% to 0.45%. The rearrangement joins TRBV30 to TRBJ1-2, with no clear D. The material sequenced was naive CD4+ T cells from PBMCs. As for subset: CD45RA+ positively selected. This clonotype was sampled from a man aged 18 to 35 in good health. Some clones in this sample may be carry-over from other donors' samples. CDR3 sequence reads: CAWSVHLGAYGYTF. CDR3 nucleotide sequence: TGTGCCTGGAGTGTACACCTGGGCGCTTATGGCTACACCTTC. Full variable domain (remainder filled in from reference TRBV30 and TRBJ1-2): SQTIHQWPATLVQPVGSPLSLECTVEGTSNPNLYWYRQAAGRGLQLLFYSVGIGQISSEVPQNLSASRPQDRQFILSSKKLLLSDSGFYLCAWSVHLGAYGYTFGSGTRLTVV.